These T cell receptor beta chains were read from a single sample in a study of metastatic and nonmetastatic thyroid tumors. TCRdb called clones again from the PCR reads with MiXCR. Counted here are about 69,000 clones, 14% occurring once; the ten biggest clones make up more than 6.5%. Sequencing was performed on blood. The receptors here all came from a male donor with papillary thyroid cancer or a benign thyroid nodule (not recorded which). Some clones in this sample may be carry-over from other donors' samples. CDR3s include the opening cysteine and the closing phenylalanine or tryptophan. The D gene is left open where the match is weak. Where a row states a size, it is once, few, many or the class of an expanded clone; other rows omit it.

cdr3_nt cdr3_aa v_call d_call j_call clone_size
TGTGCCAGCAGAACTAGCGGGATAGAGACCCAGTACTTC CASRTSGIETQYF TRBV7-2 TRBD2 TRBJ2-5 many
TGCGCCAGCAGTCCGGACCTCAGGGATAACTATGGCTACACCTTC CASSPDLRDNYGYTF TRBV4-1 . TRBJ1-2 many
TGTGCCACCAGCCCCACGTCCCCTATTAAGGATACGCAGTATTTT CATSPTSPIKDTQYF TRBV15 . TRBJ2-3 many
TGCGCCAGCAGCACAACCACTGAGCAGTTCTTC CASSTTTEQFF TRBV5-1 . TRBJ2-1 many
TGTGCCAGCAGCTTAAACACAGATACGCAGTATTTT CASSLNTDTQYF TRBV11-2 . TRBJ2-3 many
TGCAGTGCTAGAGATATCGACAGGGGGGGAAACACCATATATTTT CSARDIDRGGNTIYF TRBV20-1 TRBD1 TRBJ1-3 many
TGTGCCAGCAGTCCCGACTGGACCTCCTACGATCATTACTTC CASSPDWTSYDHYF TRBV28 . TRBJ2-7 .
TGCAGCGTTGAAAGGGGGACTAGCGGGAGTTACAATGAGCAGTTCTTC CSVERGTSGSYNEQFF TRBV29-1 TRBD2 TRBJ2-1 many
TGCGCTAGCAGCAAAGCTCCCGGGAATTTTCGTGAGCAGTACTTC CASSKAPGNFREQYF TRBV4-1 . TRBJ2-7 .
TGTGCCAGCAGCGAAGGAACAGGGGGCTCCTATTGCACAGATACGCAGTATTTT CASSEGTGGSYCTDTQYF TRBV9 TRBD1 TRBJ2-3 many
TGTGCCAGCAGCCACGGTATGGTTTATAGCAATCAGCCCCAGCATTTT CASSHGMVYSNQPQHF TRBV3-1 . TRBJ1-5 many
TGTGCCAGCACCCAGGGTTTGTACTGCTTAAGGACCGAAGCTTTCTTT CASTQGLYCLRTEAFF TRBV12-3/TRBV12-4 . TRBJ1-1 few
TGCAGCGCTCCAGACAGGGGGCGGACTGAAGCTTTCTTT CSAPDRGRTEAFF TRBV29-1 TRBD1 TRBJ1-1 few
TGTGCCAGCAGCCCGGGGGGGGCGGGCGAGAAGGAAGCTTTCTTT CASSPGGAGEKEAFF TRBV7-2 . TRBJ1-1 once
TGTGCCAGCAGATTAAAGGCGGGGAACACTGAAGCTTTCTTT CASRLKAGNTEAFF TRBV7-3 . TRBJ1-1 .
TGTGCCAGCAGTTACTCGAGTTCGGCAGCTAACATCGGGGGCTACACCTTC CASSYSSSAANIGGYTF TRBV6-5 . TRBJ1-2 many
TGTGCCAGCAGCCCTCCGGACGCCACCTATGGCTACACCTTC CASSPPDATYGYTF TRBV7-2 . TRBJ1-2 many
TGTGCCAGCAGTTCAACAGGGGGAGCCGGGGAGCTGTTTTTT CASSSTGGAGELFF TRBV6-5 TRBD1 TRBJ2-2 few
TGCGCCAGCAGCTTGTCCGTTAGCAGCTACGAGCAGTACTTC CASSLSVSSYEQYF TRBV5-1 . TRBJ2-7 .
TGCAGTGCTAGAGATGACAGACCGCGGGGGCCGACGGTTTGGGAGACCCAGTACTTC CSARDDRPRGPTVWETQYF TRBV20-1 . TRBJ2-5 .
TGTGCCAGCAGCTTATTCCTAGCGGAGGACACCGGGGAGCTGTTTTTT CASSLFLAEDTGELFF TRBV11-2 TRBD2 TRBJ2-2 .
TGTGCCAGCAGCGTAGGGGGAACTAATGAAAAACTGTTTTTT CASSVGGTNEKLFF TRBV9 . TRBJ1-4 .
TGTGCCAGCAGTACTTCTTGGGGGGGGGTTGACAATAATCGCAATCAGCCCCAGCATTTT CASSTSWGGVDNNRNQPQHF TRBV28 . TRBJ1-5 many
TGTGCCAGCAGCTTATTGTTGGGGGGTGCAGATACGCAGTATTTT CASSLLLGGADTQYF TRBV7-3 . TRBJ2-3 many
TGTGCCAGCAGCTTAACGTGTTTGGGATTTGGGGCCAACGTCCTGACTTTC CASSLTCLGFGANVLTF TRBV7-3 . TRBJ2-6 .
TGTGCCAGCATTGGTCGGACTAGCGGGAGTATCAATACGCAGTATTTT CASIGRTSGSINTQYF TRBV27 TRBD2 TRBJ2-3 many
TGTGCCAGCAGCTCGACAGGGGGGACTATCTACGAGCAGTACTTC CASSSTGGTIYEQYF TRBV12-3/TRBV12-4 TRBD1 TRBJ2-7 many
TGTGCCAGCACTATGGGACAGGGGGGTCAGCCCCAGCATTTT CASTMGQGGQPQHF TRBV6-2/TRBV6-3 TRBD1 TRBJ1-5 many
TGTGCCAGCAGTCCCGGGACAGGGGACCTCTACGAGCAGTACTTC CASSPGTGDLYEQYF TRBV2 TRBD1 TRBJ2-7 many
TGTGCCAGCAGTTTAAAACAGGGGGCTAGAGATACGCAGTATTTT CASSLKQGARDTQYF TRBV12-3/TRBV12-4 TRBD1 TRBJ2-3 many
TGCGCCAGCAGGATAATAGCGGGAGGGCCGGGGGAGCTGTTTTTT CASRIIAGGPGELFF TRBV10-2 TRBD2 TRBJ2-2 many